This TCR beta chain was sequenced for a study of T-cell memory formation after mild COVID-19 (dated by TCRdb to about 2021). Broadly, across the study: TCR sequence clusters from the two donors were found to be largely donor specific. In a couple of donors, T-cell clones that expanded and contracted after mild COVID-19 were followed by sequencing TCRalpha and TCRbeta repertoires longitudinally. The cohort was made up of two young adult volunteers, one female and one male, who were previously healthy. What the research found in general, with its limitations: Whether the second-wave clones peaking on day 37 were SARS-CoV-2 specific was not confirmed. Only a couple of mild cases were covered in the study, and larger cohorts including severe cases with pre-infection samples were considered necessary. Contracting CD4+ clones were found mainly in CM and EM memory subsets, while CD8+ clones were enriched in EMRA. Balanced CD4/CD8 phenotypes were observed for clones contracting from day 15 to 85, whereas a bias towards CD4+ was observed for a second wave of clones expanding from day 15 to 37. Some responding clones were detected in pre-infection memory, which suggested that pre-existing cross-reactive memory T cells had joined the SARS-CoV-2 response.

Of note for this clonotype: Its antigen specificity is not known. The input lacks base qualities; no much larger clone sits a single base away.

PBMCs were isolated by Ficoll-Paque density gradient centrifugation. The listed sequencing device is Illumina NovaSeq 6000. TCRalpha and TCRbeta cDNA libraries were built by 5'RACE with constant-segment primers, adding sample barcodes and unique molecular identifiers. Trizol reagent was used to extract RNA from every sample. The libraries were amplified in two PCR steps, and the second step added a second sample barcode and Illumina TruSeq adapters. Sequencing of libraries was performed on an Illumina NovaSeq with 2 x 150 bp paired-end reads. Regarding the original processing steps: The reads were demultiplexed and collapsed into UMI-guided consensus sequences using migec v1.2.7. Using mixcr v2.1.11, UMI consensuses were aligned to TRA and TRB V and J templates and then assembled into clonotypes. Clonotypes were classified as expanded or contracted when called significant by both edgeR and NoisET, with noise models trained on biological replicates. For edgeR calls, the cutoffs were a false discovery rate-adjusted p below 0.01 and a log2 fold-change threshold of 1. As an exploratory analysis of dynamics, PCA with hierarchical clustering was applied to max-normalized trajectories of the 1000 most abundant clonotypes. Separately sequenced CD4+ and CD8+ repertoires were used to assign the CD4 or CD8 phenotype of responding clones. The public reads were reprocessed in TCRdb via fastp at Q25 and MiXCR, keeping in-frame beta chains. Here each entry gathers all rows of one CDR3 protein and keeps the most common genes and DNA. In this record, the V and J calls reflect TCRdb's handling and not the investigators' own analysis. Recorded for this sample are fewer than 400,000 distinct CDR3 sequences; about an eighth of them occurred a single time. The biggest ten clones account for 20% to 25% of the sample.

The clonotype was recovered from a man aged 18-30 years who had mild COVID-19 (a few samples of this study predate the infection). The sample titles of this study are shuffled in the database, so cell type and time point are left out; the donor was told from shared clones. The specimen was PBMCs or a T cell subset sorted from them (not recorded which).

The DNA sequence is given as TGCGCCAGCAGCCACGGACACAATGAGCAGTTCTTC. Translated, this is CASSHGHNEQFF. The chain uses TRBV4-3 and TRBJ2-1; the D gene lacks a confident call. The CDR3 runs 12 residues from the cysteine to the phenylalanine. Just CDR3 DNA is preserved here, 36 bases in frame from base 1. The germline V gene gives CDR1 as LGHNA and CDR2 as YSLEER. The germline ends are 5 bases apart after V is trimmed by 3 bases and J by 5 bases.